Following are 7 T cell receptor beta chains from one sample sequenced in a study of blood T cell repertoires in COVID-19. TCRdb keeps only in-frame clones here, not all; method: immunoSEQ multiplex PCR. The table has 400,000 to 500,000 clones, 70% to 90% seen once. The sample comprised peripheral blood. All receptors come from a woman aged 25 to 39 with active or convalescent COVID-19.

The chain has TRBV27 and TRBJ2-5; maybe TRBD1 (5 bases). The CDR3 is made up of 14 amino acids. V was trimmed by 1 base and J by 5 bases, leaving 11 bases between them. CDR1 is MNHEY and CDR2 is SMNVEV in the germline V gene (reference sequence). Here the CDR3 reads CASSLYQGRETQYF. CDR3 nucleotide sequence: TGTGCCAGCAGTTTATATCAGGGTAGGGAGACCCAGTACTTC.

The CDR3 here is CASSERQGNEQYF. The CDR3 region has the DNA TGTGCCAGCAGTGAGCGACAGGGTAACGAGCAGTACTTC. The chain carries TRBV12-3 or TRBV12-4 and TRBJ2-7; 7 bases align to TRBD1. Trimming removed 5 bases from V and 5 bases from J; junction bases left unmatched: 6. The CDR3 runs to 13 residues.

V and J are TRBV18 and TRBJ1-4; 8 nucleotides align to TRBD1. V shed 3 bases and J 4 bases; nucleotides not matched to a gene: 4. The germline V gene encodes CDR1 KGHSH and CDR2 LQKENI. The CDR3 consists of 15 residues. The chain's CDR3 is CASSPRTGNNEKLFF. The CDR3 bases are TGTGCCAGCTCACCCCGGACAGGGAATAATGAAAAACTGTTTTTT. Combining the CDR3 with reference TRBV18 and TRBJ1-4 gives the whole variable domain NAGVMQNPRHLVRRRGQEARLRCSPMKGHSHVYWYRQLPEEGLKFMVYLQKENIIDESGMPKERFSAEFPKEGPSILRIQQVVRGDSAAYFCASSPRTGNNEKLFFGSGTQLSVL.

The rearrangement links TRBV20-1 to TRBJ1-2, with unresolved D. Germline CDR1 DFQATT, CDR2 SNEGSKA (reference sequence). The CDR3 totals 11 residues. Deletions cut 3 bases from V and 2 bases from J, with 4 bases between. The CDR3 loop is CSASQNYGYTF. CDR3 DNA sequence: TGCAGTGCTAGTCAGAACTATGGCTACACCTTC.

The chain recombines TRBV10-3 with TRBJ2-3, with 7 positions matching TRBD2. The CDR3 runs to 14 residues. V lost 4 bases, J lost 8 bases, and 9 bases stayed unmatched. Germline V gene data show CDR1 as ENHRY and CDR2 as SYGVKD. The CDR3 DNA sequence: TGTGCCATCAGTGGGACTAGTCATGAGGGTACGCAGTATTTT. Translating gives CAISGTSHEGTQYF.

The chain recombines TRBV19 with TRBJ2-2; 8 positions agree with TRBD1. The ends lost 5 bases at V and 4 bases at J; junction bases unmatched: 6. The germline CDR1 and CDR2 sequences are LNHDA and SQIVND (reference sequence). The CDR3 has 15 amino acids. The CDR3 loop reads CASSPSTGATGELFF. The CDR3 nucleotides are TGTGCCAGTAGTCCTTCGACAGGGGCCACCGGGGAGCTGTTTTTT. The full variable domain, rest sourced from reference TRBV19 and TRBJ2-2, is DGGITQSPKYLFRKEGQNVTLSCEQNLNHDAMYWYRQDPGQGLRLIYYSQIVNDFQKGDIAEGYSVSREKKESFPLTVTSAQKNPTAFYLCASSPSTGATGELFFGEGSRLTVL.

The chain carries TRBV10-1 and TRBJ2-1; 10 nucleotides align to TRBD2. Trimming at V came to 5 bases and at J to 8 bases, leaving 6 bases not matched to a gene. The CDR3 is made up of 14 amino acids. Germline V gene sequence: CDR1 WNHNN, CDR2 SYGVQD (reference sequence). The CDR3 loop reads CASSTSGISHEQFF. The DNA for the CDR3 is TGCGCCAGCAGTACTAGCGGGATAAGCCATGAGCAGTTCTTC.